The 20 T cell receptor beta chains below all came from one sample that was sequenced in a study of T cell repertoires in cytomegalovirus infection (dated 2019 in TCRdb). Data came from an Illumina HiSeq 1500. TCRdb reanalyzed the raw reads on its own, using fastp at Q25 for trimming and MiXCR for clone calling, and kept in-frame beta chains. Identical CDR3 proteins give one entry, which carries the most common genes and DNA. Counted in this sample were about 920,000 distinct CDR3 sequences; under 40% of them appeared once. Of the sample, roughly 13% falls within the top ten clones. No antigen is known for these receptors. Read against the paper, the sample's treatment or condition label means: in vitro stimulation with specific CMV peptide epitopes to enrich CMV-specific T cells. The input for sequencing was cultured CD8+ T cells from PBMCs, taken from culture after CMV antigen stimulation. The source of these receptors is a human donor in good health (CMV status not recorded). Some clones in this sample may be carry-over from other donors' samples.

The CDR3 loop is CASRPWATVMYGYTF. CDR3 nucleotide sequence: TGTGCCAGCAGGCCCTGGGCGACAGTGATGTATGGCTACACCTTC. J is TRBJ1-2 and V is TRBV5-6; a weak D match, TRBD1 (5 bases). The CDR3 spans 15 residues. Germline V gene data show CDR1 as SGHDT and CDR2 as YYEEEE. V was cut by 5 bases and J by 5 bases, with 19 bases left in between. The whole variable domain, remainder taken from reference TRBV5-6 and TRBJ1-2, is DAGVTQSPTHLIKTRGQQVTLRCSPKSGHDTVSWYQQALGQGPQFIFQYYEEEERQRGNFPDRFSGHQFPNYSSELNVNALLLGDSALYLCASRPWATVMYGYTFGSGTRLTVV.

The V call is TRBV6-5, the J call TRBJ2-7; no reliable D call. This CDR3 has 13 residues. Germline CDR1 reads MNHEY; CDR2 reads SVGAGI. V was pared by 0 bases and J by 5 bases, with 8 bases between. The CDR3 loop reads CASSYSLGNEQYF. Here the CDR3 DNA reads TGTGCCAGCAGTTACTCTTTGGGGAACGAGCAGTACTTC.

This clonotype was seen only a few times. This chain joins TRBV6-5 and TRBJ2-5; D remains unclear. The V gene lost 0 bases and the J gene lost 2 bases, with 13 bases spanning the gap. The length of the CDR3 is 16 residues. Looked up from germline, CDR1 is MNHEY and CDR2 is SVGAGI. DNA for the CDR3: TGTGCCAGCAGTTACTCGGCCGGACGGATACAAGAGACCCAGTACTTC. It is translated as CASSYSAGRIQETQYF.

In its sample, this clonotype was seen many times. V is TRBV7-2 and J is TRBJ1-3; the D gene is possibly TRBD1 (5 bases). The germline CDR1 and CDR2 sequences are SGHTA and FQGNSA. V gave up 5 bases and J gave up 5 bases, with 16 bases separating them. The CDR3 sequence is 15 residues long. CDR3 nucleotides: TGTGCCAGCAGCGAAGAGGCGCGGGGGAGAAACACCATATATTTT. It codes for CASSEEARGRNTIYF.

This clonotype was counted a few times. The chain couples TRBV5-6 to TRBJ1-1; no clear D. Trimming left V 2 bases short and J 0 bases short, with 5 bases between. CDR3 length: 13 amino acids. The germline CDR1 and CDR2 sequences are SGHDT and YYEEEE. CDR3: CASSFPMNTEAFF. The CDR3 nucleotides are TGTGCCAGCAGCTTTCCGATGAACACTGAAGCTTTCTTT.

This clonotype appeared a few times. V usage is TRBV24-1 and J usage is TRBJ1-1; the D is unclear. Trimming stripped 5 bases from V and 3 bases from J, with 9 bases between. The CDR3 totals 13 residues. CDR1 KGHDR and CDR2 SFDVKD come from the germline V gene. CDR3 amino acids: CATSALGDTEAFF. CDR3 DNA: TGTGCCACCAGTGCCCTGGGTGACACTGAAGCTTTCTTT.

The rearrangement uses TRBV27 and TRBJ1-2; TRBD1 is a possible D gene (6 bases). Germline lookup yields CDR1 MNHEY and CDR2 SMNVEV (reference sequence). V lost 0 bases to trimming and J lost 8 bases, with 13 bases between them. CDR3 length: 14 residues. This CDR3 is CASSLSAGGDGYTF. In DNA form, the CDR3 reads TGTGCCAGCAGTTTATCGGCGGGGGGCGACGGCTACACCTTC.

In its sample, this clonotype was seen once. The rearrangement joins TRBV19 to TRBJ2-1, with 7 nucleotides matching TRBD2. Germline CDR1 LNHDA, CDR2 SQIVND (reference sequence). This CDR3 region has 16 residues. The V segment lost 4 bases and the J segment 2 bases; nucleotides outside the gene matches: 8. The CDR3 here is CASSTLIAGTYNEQFF. CDR3 coding DNA: TGTGCCAGTAGTACCCTAATAGCGGGTACCTACAATGAGCAGTTCTTC.

This clonotype was seen ten or more times. V is TRBV7-9 and J is TRBJ2-1, with TRBD2 identical over 8 bases. V shed 5 bases and J 8 bases; nucleotides not matched to a gene: 14. The germline gives CDR1 SEHNR, CDR2 FQNEAQ (reference sequence). This CDR3 is 16 amino acids long. The CDR3 nucleotides are TGTGCCAGCAGCCCCACCCTAGCGGGTCCTGCGGATGAGCAGTTCTTC. It codes for CASSPTLAGPADEQFF.

This clonotype was found a few times. This rearrangement joins TRBV27 to TRBJ2-7; tentatively, D is TRBD1 (6 bases). Germline CDR1 and CDR2: MNHEY and SMNVEV (reference sequence). The V end lost 1 base, the J end lost 5 bases, and 12 bases lay between the germline ends. The CDR3 covers 14 residues. CDR3 nucleotide sequence: TGTGCCAGCAGTTTATACCCAGGGGTAGACGAGCAGTACGTC. The encoded protein is CASSLYPGVDEQYV.

The V call is TRBV12-3 or TRBV12-4, the J call TRBJ2-2; no clear D. This CDR3 has 17 residues. V lost 3 bases, J lost 8 bases, and 22 bases lay in between. For the CDR3, the DNA is TGTGCCAGCAGTTTCCGGGTCAGTTTGGCAGCGCAGGGGGAGCTGTTTTTT. This translates into CASSFRVSLAAQGELFF.

Many counts were recorded for this clonotype. At one of its ends the junction is not consistent with the germline gene, which may arise from a read error. This rearrangement joins TRBV7-7 to TRBJ2-5, with TRBD1 as a possible D gene (5 bases). Per the germline V gene, CDR1 is SSHAT and CDR2 is FNYEAQ (reference sequence). The CDR3 has 16 amino acids. The CDR3 spells CASSTTPNRNQETQYF. For the CDR3, the DNA is TGTGCTAGCAGCACCACACCCAACAGGAATCAAGAGACCCAGTACTTC.

The table lists this clonotype with many counts. A much larger clone differs from this one at a single base, so this may be a read error. The chain employs TRBV7-6 and TRBJ2-2; D remains ambiguous. The CDR3 length is 12 residues. V was trimmed by 5 bases and J by 1 base, leaving 2 bases between them. From germline, CDR1 is SGHVS and CDR2 FNYEAQ. CDR3 sequence reads: CASSMNTGELFF. The CDR3 region has the DNA TGTGCCAGCAGCATGAACACCGGGGAGCTGTTTTTT.

Only a few counts were recorded for this clonotype. This chain connects TRBV7-9 to TRBJ2-7; TRBD1 is a possible D gene (6 bases). The CDR3 spans 13 residues. Germline lookup yields CDR1 SEHNR and CDR2 FQNEAQ (reference sequence). The V and J ends lost 5 bases and 6 bases respectively, with 14 bases between them. CDR3 DNA sequence: TGTGCCAGCAGCCCTCCAGGGGAGATCGAGCAGTACGTC. Protein sequence: CASSPPGEIEQYV.

The chain has TRBV15 and TRBJ1-1; the D is unclear. The CDR3 has 14 residues. The V gene lost 1 base and the J gene lost 0 bases, with 6 bases spanning the gap. CDR1 and CDR2 from the germline V gene are LNHNV and YYDKDF (reference sequence). CDR3 DNA: TGTGCCACCAGCAGAGCGGGGTTGAACACTGAAGCTTTCTTT. Translation: CATSRAGLNTEAFF.

The chain carries TRBV9 and TRBJ1-2, with 7 nucleotides matching TRBD1. The ends lost 3 bases at V and 7 bases at J; junction bases unmatched: 9. Germline V gene data show CDR1 as SGDLS and CDR2 as YYNGEE. This CDR3 has 14 amino acids. Here the CDR3 reads CASSGRGQTAGYTF. CDR3 in DNA: TGTGCCAGCAGCGGAAGGGGACAGACTGCTGGCTACACCTTC.

J is TRBJ2-7 and V is TRBV19, with 8 bases lining up with TRBD1. V lost 8 bases to trimming and J lost 7 bases; unmatched junction nucleotides: 16. The CDR3 runs 15 residues. Germline lookup yields CDR1 LNHDA and CDR2 SQIVND (reference sequence). This CDR3 is CASALQRRGQGEQYV. For the CDR3, the DNA is TGTGCCAGTGCATTACAACGCAGGGGGCAGGGGGAGCAGTACGTC.

This rearrangement joins TRBV10-3 to TRBJ2-2; D is possibly TRBD1 (6 bases). CDR1 is ENHRY, CDR2 SYGVKD, per germline. The CDR3 is 13 residues long. The ends were cut back, 8 bases at V and 6 bases at J, with 13 bases in the middle. The CDR3 loop is CAIAQGGAGELFF. Written as DNA, the CDR3 is TGTGCCATCGCCCAAGGGGGTGCCGGGGAGCTGTTTTTT.

This clonotype showed up just a few times. The CDR3 DNA is TGTGCCATCAGTGAGACTCAAAGGGGGAGAGATTCACCCCTCCACTTT. Translating gives CAISETQRGRDSPLHF. The rearrangement links TRBV10-3 to TRBJ1-6; D possibly corresponds to TRBD1 (6 bases). Germline V gene lookup returns CDR1 ENHRY and CDR2 SYGVKD. The CDR3 contains 16 residues. V lost 2 bases to trimming and J lost 8 bases, with 16 bases between them.

The genes are TRBV28 and TRBJ1-3; no definite D call. The CDR3 runs to 15 residues. V was pared by 6 bases and J by 0 bases, with 12 bases between. Germline-derived CDR1 and CDR2 are MDHEN and SYDVKM. The CDR3 DNA follows: TGTGCCAGCAGAGTTTATACCAGCTCTGGAAACACCATATATTTT. This translates into CASRVYTSSGNTIYF.